This TCR beta chain was profiled in a study of tumor-infiltrating lymphocytes in primary liver carcinoma. Study outcomes and limitations: Researchers did not compare CD4+ and CD8+ repertoires, as samples were bulk unsorted. Tumor top-250-clone fractions significantly exceeded those of blood (p = 0.039).

V was trimmed by 2 bases and J by 3 bases, leaving 7 bases between them. The CDR3 is made up of 13 amino acids. Out of unsorted whole blood came the blood RNA, and germline DNA was extracted as well. From approximately 530 ng of total RNA, TCR beta-specific cDNA was reverse-transcribed using a constant-region primer. Construction of TCR beta libraries relied on three successive nested multiplex PCR rounds employing slightly modified ARM-PCR. TRBV1-TRBV30 forward primers and a C-beta reverse primer were used in the first two PCR rounds, which each ran for approximately 11 cycles. TCRdb processed the multiplex PCR reads anew with MiXCR; each CDR3 protein has one entry. Found here are 300,000 to 350,000 distinct CDR3 sequences, approximately 64% of them singletons; the top ten hold 5.5% to 8%. Turning to this clonotype: Its target is not known. A much larger clonotype is one base distant, so this may be a read error.

This sequence originates from a man in his forties with primary liver carcinoma and hepatitis B virus infection. Sequenced sample: peripheral blood. This rearrangement joins TRBV12-3 or TRBV12-4 to TRBJ1-1; D is undetermined. The CDR3 loop is CASSLSEDTEAFF. The CDR3, as DNA: TGTGCCAGCAGTTTATCGGAAGACACTGAAGCTTTCTTT.